A single sample gave rise to the 11 T cell receptor beta chains below, sequenced in a study of graft-versus-host responses after intestinal transplantation. These receptors' targets are unknown. TCRdb's table, derived via immunoSEQ multiplex PCR, lists solely in-frame clones and lacks some. This sample has more than 80,000 clones, with less than 90% found just once. This specimen was unstimulated CD4+ T cells sorted from spleen or lymph node cells, taken before transplant. The receptor source for this set is a human donor who was the organ donor for an intestinal transplant.

This clone appeared a few times. The chain couples TRBV4-1 to TRBJ2-7; 9 bases line up with TRBD2. The CDR3 has 17 residues. V trimming: 4 bases; J trimming: 2 bases; junction bases outside the gene matches: 12. Germline lookup yields CDR1 MGHRA and CDR2 YSYEKL. CDR3 loop: CASSRRPSGDLPYEQYF. DNA of the CDR3: TGCGCCAGCAGCCGGAGACCTAGCGGGGACCTTCCCTACGAGCAGTACTTC.

V and J are TRBV4-3 and TRBJ1-4, with D maybe TRBD1 (5 bases). Germline CDR1 is LGHNA and CDR2 is YSLEER. V was shortened by 2 bases and J by 4 bases, with 11 bases between the two germline ends. The CDR3 loop spans 15 amino acids. CDR3 sequence: CASSQWQGLNEKLFF. The CDR3 DNA follows: TGCGCCAGCAGCCAATGGCAGGGCCTTAATGAAAAACTGTTTTTT.

The J gene is TRBJ1-4, the V gene TRBV18; tentatively, D is TRBD1 (6 bases). This CDR3 is built from 14 residues. Germline values: CDR1 KGHSH, CDR2 LQKENI. V lost 3 bases and J 10 bases, leaving 15 bases between the germline ends. DNA for the CDR3: TGTGCCAGCTCACCGCAGGGGACGGACGGAAAACTGTTTTTT. It translates to CASSPQGTDGKLFF.

The chain uses TRBV7-2 and TRBJ1-2, with D unclear. The germline CDR1 and CDR2 sequences are SGHTA and FQGNSA. This CDR3 spans 13 amino acids. The V gene lost 4 bases and the J gene lost 8 bases, with 14 bases spanning the gap. For the CDR3, the DNA is TGTGCCAGCAGCTCCCCCGGGGAAGGCGGCTACACCTTC. This encodes CASSSPGEGGYTF.

The V and J genes are TRBV18 and TRBJ2-1, with a tentative D call TRBD1 (5 bases). Trimming took off 3 bases at V and 5 bases at J, with 23 bases between the two ends. Germline V CDR1 and CDR2: KGHSH, LQKENI. The CDR3 loop spans 18 amino acids. The CDR3 is CASSPTPLVPQDNNEQFF. CDR3 nucleotide sequence: TGTGCCAGCTCACCGACCCCACTTGTTCCCCAGGACAACAATGAGCAGTTCTTC.

The V gene is TRBV11-1, the J gene TRBJ2-5; TRBD1 aligns across 7 bases. The CDR3 covers 14 residues. The germline V gene encodes CDR1 SGHAT and CDR2 FQDESV (reference sequence). V was pared by 4 bases and J by 5 bases, with 7 bases of the junction left unmatched. CDR3 bases: TGTGCCAGCAGCTACGGGACAGTATTGGAGACCCAGTACTTC. Its translation is CASSYGTVLETQYF.

V and J are TRBV5-1 and TRBJ2-6; 7 bases agree with TRBD1. The CDR3 runs to 15 residues. Germline V gene data show CDR1 as SGHRS and CDR2 as YFSETQ. V gave up 2 bases and J gave up 4 bases; unmatched junction bases: 3. CDR3 coding DNA: TGCGCCAGCAGCTTCGACAGGGCCGGGGCCAACGTCCTGACTTTC. Protein: CASSFDRAGANVLTF.

The rearrangement uses TRBV29-1 and TRBJ2-7; 9 bases fit TRBD2. The length of the CDR3 is 14 residues. Germline trimming cut 5 bases from V and 1 base from J; bases unmatched to any gene: 6. Per germline, CDR1 SQVTM and CDR2 ANQGSEA. DNA for the CDR3: TGCAGCGTTCGGCTGACTAGCGGTTCCTACGAGCAGTACTTC. Translation: CSVRLTSGSYEQYF.

The J gene is TRBJ2-7, the V gene TRBV9; 10 nucleotides match TRBD1. The CDR3 loop spans 14 amino acids. Germline CDR1 is SGDLS and CDR2 is YYNGEE. V dropped 3 bases and J dropped 3; count of bases not matched to a gene: 3. The CDR3 sequence: CASSAGTGDYEQYF. Here the CDR3 DNA reads TGTGCCAGCAGCGCCGGGACAGGGGACTACGAGCAGTACTTC.

V and J are TRBV28 and TRBJ1-1, with D maybe TRBD1 (5 bases). Germline values: CDR1 MDHEN, CDR2 SYDVKM. Trimming removed 5 bases at V and 5 bases at J, with 12 bases between. The CDR3 length is 13 residues. CDR3 sequence reads: CASSPPGWTEAFF. Written as DNA, the CDR3 is TGTGCCAGCAGTCCCCCAGGGTGGACTGAAGCTTTCTTT.

The chain joins TRBV30 to TRBJ2-5; D is ambiguous. Germline CDR1 is GTSNPN and CDR2 is SVGIG (reference sequence). Trimming took off 0 bases at V and 5 bases at J, with 4 bases between the two ends. This CDR3 has 11 amino acids. The CDR3 bases are TGTGCCTGGAGTGTACACGAGACCCAGTACTTC. Translation gives CAWSVHETQYF.